Following are 13 T cell receptor beta chains from one sample sequenced in a study of blood T cell repertoires in COVID-19. Profiling relied on immunoSEQ multiplex PCR, and the TCRdb table lists in-frame clones only, not all of them. Here the sample spans about 310,000 clones, roughly 87% being singletons. The source material was PBMCs or T cells enriched from blood (not recorded which). These receptors were collected from a woman under 30 who had recovered from COVID-19.

This clone came up a few times. The rearrangement links TRBV12-3 or TRBV12-4 to TRBJ1-5; tentative D call: TRBD1 (5 bases). The CDR3 is made up of 11 amino acids. Deletions cut 3 bases from V and 12 bases from J, with 9 bases between. The CDR3 bases are TGTGCCAGCAGTTTTTTGGGACTCCAGCATTTT. Amino acid sequence: CASSFLGLQHF.

The chain employs TRBV3-1 (or the pseudogene TRBV3-2) and TRBJ2-3, with 11 bases lining up with TRBD1. The CDR3 is made up of 15 amino acids. Looked up from germline, CDR1 is LGHDT and CDR2 is YNNKEL (reference sequence). V shed 4 bases, J shed 3 bases, and the junction held 3 bases outside the gene matches. This chain's CDR3 is CASSRTGGFTDTQYF. CDR3 coding DNA: TGTGCCAGCAGCCGGACAGGGGGCTTTACAGATACGCAGTATTTT.

J is TRBJ1-6 and V is TRBV28; TRBD1 is a possible D gene (5 bases). The CDR3 spans 16 residues. Per germline, CDR1 MDHEN and CDR2 SYDVKM. V dropped 3 bases and J dropped 10 bases, with 19 bases sitting between them. In DNA, the CDR3 is TGTGCCAGCAGTTTCCCGACAGTCGAACCGGGCTCACCCCTCCACTTT. Its translation is CASSFPTVEPGSPLHF.

The rearrangement joins TRBV10-2 to TRBJ2-1; TRBD2 matches at 8 bases. Germline CDR1 and CDR2: WSHSY and SAAADI. The V gene end was trimmed by 6 bases and the J gene end by 4 bases; junction bases not matched to a gene: 5. The CDR3 sequence is 14 residues long. The CDR3 spells CASRSSGFYNEQFF. The CDR3 nucleotides read TGCGCCAGCAGGTCTAGCGGGTTTTACAATGAGCAGTTCTTC.

The V call is TRBV11-2, the J call TRBJ2-5; TRBD2 matches 15 bases. With 1 base clipped from V and 9 bases from J, the junction kept 15 bases outside the gene matches. CDR3 length: 19 amino acids. CDR1 is SGHAT, CDR2 FQNNGV, per germline. The CDR3 sequence: CASSLGTSGGVYPFGSQYF. The CDR3 DNA follows: TGTGCCAGCAGCTTAGGGACTAGCGGGGGGGTTTACCCGTTCGGTTCCCAGTACTTC.

The chain has TRBV7-2 and TRBJ2-3; 10 nucleotides agree with TRBD2. The CDR3 consists of 18 residues. J lost 3 bases, V lost 5 bases, and 14 bases had no gene match. Germline V lookup: CDR1 SGHTA, CDR2 FQGNSA. The CDR3 DNA is TGTGCCAGCAGCCTCCCATCCGTAGCGGGAGGACTTACAGATACGCAGTATTTT. It codes for CASSLPSVAGGLTDTQYF.

The chain carries TRBV7-3 and TRBJ2-7; 10 bases map to TRBD2. J lost 7 bases, V lost 2 bases, and 20 bases had no gene match. CDR3 size: 19 residues. The V gene's germline CDR1 is SGHTA and CDR2 FQGTGA. Written as DNA, the CDR3 is TGTGCCAGCAGCTTAGGCGTCCTAGCGGGAGAACCCCCCTTCCGGGAGCAGTACTTC. The encoded protein is CASSLGVLAGEPPFREQYF.

The chain uses TRBV10-1 and TRBJ1-5, with TRBD1 as a possible D gene (6 bases). This CDR3 region has 16 residues. CDR1 WNHNN and CDR2 SYGVQD come from the germline V gene (reference sequence). Trimming took 3 bases from V and 9 from J, leaving 21 bases between them. The CDR3 protein is CASSDRTAPVGPPQHF. The CDR3 region has the DNA TGCGCCAGCAGTGATAGGACAGCCCCGGTGGGTCCGCCCCAGCATTTT.

This sequence joins TRBV6-1 and TRBJ1-4, with a weak D call TRBD1 (6 bases). Germline CDR1 and CDR2: MNHNS and SASEGT. The CDR3 spans 15 residues. Trimming pared 2 bases from V and 3 bases from J, leaving 10 bases between. CDR3 coding DNA: TGTGCCAGCAGTGAACGGGGGGCGGCTAATGAAAAACTGTTTTTT. As protein: CASSERGAANEKLFF.

The chain uses TRBV11-2 and TRBJ1-3; 8 bases align to TRBD1. CDR1 and CDR2 (germline): SGHAT, FQNNGV. CDR3 length: 14 amino acids. V was pared by 5 bases and J by 4 bases, with 4 bases of the junction left unmatched. CDR3 nucleotide sequence: TGTGCCAGCAGCCTGACAGGGGCGGGAAACACCATATATTTT. This encodes CASSLTGAGNTIYF.

This clone was counted only a few times. The V call is TRBV6-6, the J call TRBJ2-1, with 9 bases fitting TRBD1. The CDR3 covers 17 residues. V shed 5 bases, J shed 2 bases, and the junction held 10 bases outside the gene matches. Germline assignment: CDR1 MNHNY and CDR2 SVGAGI (reference sequence). Here the CDR3 reads CASSPIPGTGPYNEQFF. CDR3 sequence (DNA): TGTGCCAGCAGTCCAATTCCCGGGACAGGGCCCTACAATGAGCAGTTCTTC.

Only a few counts were recorded for this clone. The chain employs TRBV9 and TRBJ1-1, with D possibly TRBD1 on 6 matching bases. Germline V CDR1 and CDR2: SGDLS, YYNGEE. This CDR3 contains 13 residues. The V gene lost 4 bases and the J gene lost 7 bases, with 14 bases spanning the gap. The CDR3: CASSNLGQIEAFF. CDR3 sequence (DNA): TGTGCCAGCAGCAACCTAGGACAGATTGAAGCTTTCTTT.

This clone was seen just once. This chain joins TRBV5-8 and TRBJ1-5; possible D gene TRBD1, 6 bases. Germline values: CDR1 SGHTS, CDR2 YDEGEE. The CDR3 extends over 14 amino acids. V was pared by 4 bases and J by 4 bases, with 12 bases between. The CDR3 coding sequence is TGTGCCAGCAGCCCCCCGACAGGTAATCAGCCCCAGCATTTT. It yields the protein CASSPPTGNQPQHF.